The sequence of this T cell receptor (beta chain) was determined in a study of blood T cell repertoires in COVID-19 (dated by TCRdb to the early 2020s). Describing the broader study: The collaborator samples originated in the United States, Italy and Spain and spanned the acute and convalescent phases of COVID-19. The samples were drawn from two sources: the first 160 participants of the ongoing ImmuneRACE study, and 1,000 to 1,500 subjects contributed by 6 global collaborators. A de-identified subject ID, COVID-19 status, age in years and sex were almost always included in the sample metadata. Deeply sampled blood TCRbeta repertoires from subjects exposed to, actively infected with, or recovered from COVID-19 were included in the dataset. The material from the prospective study consisted of cDNA or gDNA derived from T cells, B-cell-depleted T cells, or PBMCs. Where available, HLA class I and class II types were taken from metadata supplied by the sample provider and were not determined by assay-based typing. The repertoires were made available in a free public database intended to serve as a resource for research on the immune response to SARS-CoV-2. Overall study outcomes, separate from this receptor: Clinical and demographic metadata were provided uncurated, with the amount varying by source and participant.

TCRbeta CDR3 regions were amplified from genomic DNA by means of the immunoSEQ Assay, a bias-controlled multiplex PCR. Regarding the original processing steps: The number of nucleated cells in each sample was estimated by amplification of reference gene primers within the assay. To quantify the absolute abundance of each unique TCRbeta CDR3 rearrangement, sequence reads were collapsed and filtered. Productive Simpson clonality was computed per sample as the square root of Simpson's diversity index over productive rearrangements. TCRdb re-hosts the immuneACCESS table, in-frame sequences only. Its copies lack some clones; in the studies checked, an unresolved V gene accounts for under half of them, and the cause for the rest is not known. V and J calls and clone size are given by that table; D and trimming were obtained from the DNA. Here the sample has some 16,000 clones; 80% to 90% occur a single time. 9% to 12% of the sample rests with the top ten.

Whole blood was collected in K2EDTA tubes by collaborating institutions according to the institutions' own protocols. For TCRbeta analysis, collaborators shipped samples in one of three forms: frozen whole blood, isolated PBMCs, or DNA extracted from either of those sample types. V has 6 bases trimmed and J has 6 bases trimmed; junction bases matching no gene number 7. CDR1 and CDR2 were assigned from the germline V gene (reference sequence) as MNHEY and SMNVEV. The CDR3 covers 14 residues, taking in both the cysteine and the phenylalanine. Just CDR3 DNA is preserved here, 42 bases in frame from base 1. Regarding this clone: The antigen it recognizes is unknown. No per-base quality is available; no much larger clone lies one base away.

The origin of this receptor is a man older than 75 with acute or convalescent COVID-19. The chain joins TRBV27 to TRBJ1-5; TRBD1 lines up with 8 middle nucleotides. The sample consisted of peripheral blood. The CDR3 here reads CASSLIQGAQPQHF. In nucleotide form, the sequence is TGTGCCAGCAGCCTAATCCAGGGGGCTCAGCCCCAGCATTTT.